This is a list of T cell receptor beta chains from one sample in a study of blood T cell repertoires in COVID-19. Repertoires were generated with immunoSEQ multiplex PCR, while TCRdb's copy carries only in-frame clones and drops some. The profile shows fewer than 500,000 clones, approximately 90% of them singletons. Sequencing used peripheral blood. The receptors were sampled from a woman aged 25 to 39 with acute or convalescent COVID-19. CDR3s include the opening cysteine and the closing phenylalanine or tryptophan. The D gene is left open where the match is weak. Part of the rows lack a size; the others show once, few, many or a class for expanded clones.

D gene	V gene	clone size	J gene	CDR3 protein	CDR3 DNA
-	TRBV5-5	-	TRBJ2-7	CASSTGDLSYEQYF	TGTGCCAGCAGCACGGGGGATCTCTCCTACGAGCAGTACTTC
-	TRBV7-3	-	TRBJ2-5	CASSQQRSETQYF	TGTGCCAGCAGCCAGCAGCGGTCAGAGACCCAGTACTTC
TRBD2	TRBV2	-	TRBJ2-3	CASRKTSGGSTDTQYF	TGTGCCAGCAGAAAAACTAGCGGGGGGTCCACAGATACGCAGTATTTT
TRBD1	TRBV3-1/TRBV3-2	-	TRBJ1-2	CASSHRTGDGYTF	TGTGCCAGCAGCCATAGGACAGGGGATGGCTACACCTTC
TRBD2	TRBV6-5	-	TRBJ2-5	CASSSLAGGSETQYF	TGTGCCAGCAGTAGTCTAGCGGGGGGGTCGGAGACCCAGTACTTC
TRBD1	TRBV7-2	once	TRBJ2-7	CASSLDDPTGRF	TGTGCCAGCAGCTTAGATGACCCGACAGGGCGCTTC
-	TRBV7-6	-	TRBJ2-2	CASSLTWPSGELFF	TGTGCCAGCAGCTTAACATGGCCGTCCGGGGAGCTGTTTTTT
-	TRBV28	-	TRBJ1-3	CASSSYAPPSGSGNTIYF	TGTGCCAGCAGTTCTTACGCTCCGCCCTCGGGCTCTGGAAACACCATATATTTT
TRBD1	TRBV6-5	-	TRBJ2-2	CASSSTGDYTGELFF	TGTGCCAGCAGTTCTACAGGGGATTATACCGGGGAGCTGTTTTTT
TRBD1	TRBV2	-	TRBJ2-3	CASGDRGSTDTQYF	TGTGCCAGCGGCGACAGGGGTAGCACAGATACGCAGTATTTT
-	TRBV19	-	TRBJ1-2	CASSGRGVGYTF	TGTGCCAGTAGTGGTCGTGGAGTCGGCTACACCTTC
-	TRBV2	few	TRBJ1-6	CASSEAQGLRSPLHF	TGTGCCAGCAGTGAAGCACAGGGTTTGAGATCACCCCTCCACTTT
TRBD2	TRBV5-1	once	TRBJ2-1	CASKKPPFGLAFDEQFF	TGCGCCAGCAAAAAACCTCCGTTTGGACTAGCTTTCGATGAGCAGTTCTTC
TRBD1	TRBV19	-	TRBJ1-5	CASSRDRDLYNQPQHF	TGTGCCAGTAGTAGGGACAGGGACCTATATAATCAGCCCCAGCATTTT
-	TRBV5-5	-	TRBJ1-1	CASSWAGSNTEAFF	TGTGCCAGCAGCTGGGCGGGGAGTAACACTGAAGCTTTCTTT
TRBD1	TRBV19	-	TRBJ2-3	CASSPLRGTGADFF	TGTGCCAGTAGTCCCCTCAGGGGGACAGGGGCCGATTTTTTT
-	TRBV2	-	TRBJ1-3	CASSAGHNRNTIYF	TGTGCCAGCAGCGCTGGACATAATCGGAACACCATATATTTT
TRBD1	TRBV2	-	TRBJ2-2	CAWRDRENTGELFF	TGTGCCTGGAGGGACAGGGAGAACACCGGGGAGCTGTTTTTT
-	TRBV5-1	-	TRBJ1-1	CASSLGGGANTEAFF	TGCGCCAGCAGCTTGGGCGGGGGAGCAAACACTGAAGCTTTCTTT
TRBD1	TRBV9	-	TRBJ1-2	CASSVDGTASGYTF	TGTGCCAGCAGCGTAGATGGGACAGCGAGTGGCTACACCTTC
-	TRBV10-1	-	TRBJ1-4	CASSEGGTNEKLFF	TGCGCCAGCAGCGAAGGGGGAACTAATGAAAAACTGTTTTTT
-	TRBV18	-	TRBJ1-1	CASSPTRGNTEAFF	TGTGCCAGCTCACCAACCAGGGGGAACACTGAAGCTTTCTTT
-	TRBV9	-	TRBJ1-1	CASSVSPSAPSEAFF	TGTGCCAGCAGCGTATCGCCCTCCGCGCCCTCTGAAGCTTTCTTT
-	TRBV3-1/TRBV3-2	-	TRBJ1-2	CASSPYGGGPYGYTF	TGTGCCAGCAGCCCATACGGGGGGGGTCCTTATGGCTACACCTTC
-	TRBV30	-	TRBJ2-3	CAWRESFRRESTDTQYF	TGTGCCTGGAGAGAGAGTTTCAGGCGGGAAAGCACAGATACGCAGTATTTT
TRBD1	TRBV19	once	TRBJ1-1	CASSGDSMNTEAFF	TGTGCCAGTAGTGGGGACAGCATGAACACTGAAGCTTTCTTT
-	TRBV4-1	-	TRBJ2-7	CASSQEPGVSYEQYF	TGCGCCAGCAGCCAAGAACCAGGGGTCTCCTACGAGCAGTACTTC
TRBD2	TRBV12-5	-	TRBJ2-1	CASGLVAGGSYNEQFF	TGTGCTAGTGGTTTGGTAGCGGGGGGCTCCTACAATGAGCAGTTCTTC
-	TRBV2	-	TRBJ2-6	CASSGSTGANVLTF	TGTGCCAGCAGTGGTTCTACTGGGGCCAACGTCCTGACTTTC
TRBD1	TRBV18	few	TRBJ2-7	CASSPRDRTPYEQYF	TGTGCCAGCTCACCAAGGGACAGGACTCCCTACGAGCAGTACTTC
-	TRBV5-1	-	TRBJ2-3	CASSSLYSSTDTQYF	TGCGCCAGCAGCTCACTTTACTCTAGCACAGATACGCAGTATTTT
TRBD1	TRBV6-1	-	TRBJ1-5	CASSEGLGTGEHQPQHF	TGTGCCAGCAGTGAAGGGCTGGGGACAGGGGAACATCAGCCCCAGCATTTT
-	TRBV28	-	TRBJ1-3	CASSFGLRLGSSGNTIYF	TGTGCCAGCAGTTTTGGATTACGGCTCGGGTCCTCTGGAAACACCATATATTTT